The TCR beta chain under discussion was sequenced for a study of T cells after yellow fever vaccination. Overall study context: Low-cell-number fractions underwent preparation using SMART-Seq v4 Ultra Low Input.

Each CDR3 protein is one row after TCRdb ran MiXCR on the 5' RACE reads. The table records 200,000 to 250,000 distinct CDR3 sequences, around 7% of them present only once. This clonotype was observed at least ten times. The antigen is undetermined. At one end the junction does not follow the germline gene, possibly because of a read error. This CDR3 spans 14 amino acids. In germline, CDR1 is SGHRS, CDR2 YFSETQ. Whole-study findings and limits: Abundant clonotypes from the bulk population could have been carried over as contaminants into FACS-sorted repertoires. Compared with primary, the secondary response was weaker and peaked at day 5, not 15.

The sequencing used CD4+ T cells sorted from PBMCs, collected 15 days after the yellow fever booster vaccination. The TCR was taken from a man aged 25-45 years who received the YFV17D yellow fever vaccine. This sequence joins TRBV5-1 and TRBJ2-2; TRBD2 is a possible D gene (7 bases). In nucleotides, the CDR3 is TGTGCCAGCAGTTTAGGGAGGGGGACCGGGGAGCTGTTTTTT. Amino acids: CASSLGRGTGELFF.